A single sample is the source of the 28 T cell receptor beta chains below, sequenced in a study of molecular identifiers for immune sequencing clone quantification. TCRdb passed the PCR reads through MiXCR, listing each CDR3 protein once. The sample lists 490,000 or so distinct CDR3 sequences, roughly 26% occurring once. The sequenced sample consisted of naive CD8+ T cells from blood, with Jurkat cell RNA spiked in. As for subset: FACS-sorted CD8+CD4-CCR7+CD45RA+ naive T cells. Receptors were obtained from a human donor in good health. Some libraries in this study had Jurkat cell RNA spiked in.

This clonotype has a count of ten or more. This chain connects TRBV5-1 to TRBJ2-7; no clear D. The CDR3 contains 13 residues. Per germline, CDR1 SGHRS and CDR2 YFSETQ. V gave up 5 bases and J gave up 1 base, with 10 bases separating them. CDR3 in amino acids: CASSQASSYEQYF. In DNA, the CDR3 is TGCGCCAGCAGTCAGGCCAGTTCCTACGAGCAGTACTTC.

This clonotype was recorded a few times. The genes are TRBV7-9 and TRBJ2-4, with 9 bases fitting TRBD1. J was trimmed by 4 bases and V by 4 bases; bases with no gene match: 8. The CDR3 contains 16 residues. Germline V CDR1 and CDR2: SEHNR, FQNEAQ (reference sequence). CDR3 loop: CASSSPTGGSKNIQYF. The CDR3 coding sequence is TGTGCCAGCAGCTCTCCGACAGGGGGGTCAAAAAACATTCAGTACTTC.

This clonotype was picked up a small number of times. The chain combines TRBV15 with TRBJ2-2; D tentatively reads TRBD1 or TRBD2 (5 bases each). The CDR3 has 15 amino acids. From germline, CDR1 is LNHNV and CDR2 YYDKDF (reference sequence). V was trimmed by 5 bases and J by 5 bases, leaving 15 bases between them. CDR3 loop: CATSRRSRETGELFF. CDR3 coding DNA: TGTGCCACCAGCCGACGATCCAGGGAGACCGGGGAGCTGTTTTTT.

This chain links TRBV2 with TRBJ1-5; D gene ambiguous. Germline CDR1 and CDR2: SNHLY and FYNNEI. This CDR3 region has 12 residues. V lost 3 bases to trimming and J lost 10 bases, with 10 bases between them. The CDR3 DNA is TGTGCCAGCAGTGACAGGCGGGATCCCCAGCATTTT. Its translation is CASSDRRDPQHF. The full variable domain, its missing parts supplied by reference TRBV2 and TRBJ1-5, is EPEVTQTPSHQVTQMGQEVILRCVPISNHLYFYWYRQILGQKVEFLVSFYNNEISEKSEIFDDQFSVERPDGSNFTLKIRSTKLEDSAMYFCASSDRRDPQHFGDGTRLSIL.

This clonotype was recorded at least ten times. The gene calls are TRBV6-6 and TRBJ2-7; D unclear. The V gene lost 5 bases and the J gene lost 2 bases, with 10 bases spanning the gap. Germline CDR1 reads MNHNY; CDR2 reads SVGAGI (reference sequence). The CDR3 covers 13 residues. The CDR3 here is CASSLTMAYEQYF. The CDR3 DNA reads as TGTGCCAGCAGTCTGACAATGGCCTACGAGCAGTACTTC.

There are a few counts of this clonotype. J is TRBJ1-1 and V is TRBV30; TRBD1 matches at 7 bases. The CDR3 is made up of 12 amino acids. Losses at the gene ends were 3 bases for V and 5 bases for J; bases not matched to a gene: 3. CDR1 and CDR2 from the germline V gene are GTSNPN and SVGIG (reference sequence). This chain's CDR3 is CAWSEGATEAFF. As DNA, the CDR3 is TGTGCCTGGAGCGAGGGGGCTACTGAAGCTTTCTTT.

This clonotype has a handful of counts. The rearrangement joins TRBV6-6 to TRBJ2-3; 10 bases are shared with TRBD1. Germline V gene sequence: CDR1 MNHNY, CDR2 SVGAGI (reference sequence). The CDR3 consists of 15 residues. The trim removed 8 bases at V and 6 bases at J, leaving 11 bases unmatched. The DNA of the CDR3 is TGTGCCAGCCTCTCACCGGGACAGGGGCTGGATACGCAGTATTTT. As protein: CASLSPGQGLDTQYF.

This clonotype was counted a few times. The rearrangement joins TRBV6-5 to TRBJ2-5; TRBD1 might be the D (6 bases). The CDR3 spans 12 residues. Trimming pared 0 bases from V and 8 bases from J, leaving 7 bases between. CDR1 is MNHEY, CDR2 SVGAGI, per germline. The CDR3: CASSYSGGTQYF. DNA of the CDR3: TGTGCCAGCAGTTACTCAGGGGGAACCCAGTACTTC.

This clonotype was picked up a small number of times. V and J are TRBV20-1 and TRBJ2-7; TRBD2 matches at 8 bases. Germline-derived CDR1 and CDR2 are DFQATT and SNEGSKA (reference sequence). V was pared by 4 bases and J by 2 bases, with 7 bases of the junction left unmatched. The CDR3 runs to 14 residues. As DNA, the CDR3 is TGCAGTGCTATGGTCCTAGCGGGCACCTACGAGCAGTACTTC. It codes for CSAMVLAGTYEQYF.

In regard to this clonotype: This may be a read error: a much more frequent sequence differs by one nucleotide. This chain connects TRBV28 to TRBJ2-7, with 9 bases aligning to TRBD1. Germline V lookup: CDR1 MDHEN, CDR2 SYDVKM. The CDR3 loop spans 15 amino acids. The CDR3 here is CASSPPPGQGHEHYF. The CDR3 nucleotides read TGTGCCAGCAGTCCTCCTCCGGGACAGGGCCACGAGCATTACTTC.

This clonotype was recorded many times. This rearrangement joins TRBV4-3 to TRBJ2-3; 8 bases match TRBD1. The germline CDR1 and CDR2 sequences are LGHNA and YSLEER. This CDR3 has 14 amino acids. V lost 3 bases to trimming and J lost 1 base; unmatched junction nucleotides: 0. This CDR3 reads CASSQDRGTDTQYF. In DNA, the CDR3 is TGCGCCAGCAGCCAGGACAGGGGCACAGATACGCAGTATTTT.

This chain uses TRBV4-1 with TRBJ2-1; D unclear. Looked up from germline, CDR1 is MGHRA and CDR2 is YSYEKL. V gave up 4 bases and J gave up 6 bases, with 7 bases separating them. This CDR3 is built from 12 residues. CDR3 amino acids: CASSRAGNEQFF. CDR3 bases: TGCGCCAGCAGCCGAGCAGGCAATGAGCAGTTCTTC.

V is TRBV7-9 and J is TRBJ2-7; D unresolved. This CDR3 is built from 14 residues. Trimming cost V 7 bases and J 2 bases, with 15 bases left between them. CDR1 SEHNR and CDR2 FQNEAQ come from the germline V gene (reference sequence). The CDR3 protein is CASIPLVGTYEQYF. The CDR3 DNA reads TGTGCCAGCATCCCGCTGGTCGGAACCTACGAGCAGTACTTC.

This clonotype was observed many times. This chain uses TRBV12-3 or TRBV12-4 with TRBJ1-1; D may be TRBD1 (5 bases). V was trimmed by 3 bases and J by 0 bases, leaving 8 bases between them. The CDR3 is made up of 14 amino acids. The CDR3 region is CASSLDTLNTEAFF. CDR3 sequence (DNA): TGTGCCAGCAGTTTGGACACCTTGAACACTGAAGCTTTCTTT.

This clonotype has a handful of counts. This chain uses TRBV20-1 with TRBJ2-3; the D is unclear. Germline V gene lookup returns CDR1 DFQATT and CDR2 SNEGSKA (reference sequence). V lost 0 bases, J lost 5 bases, and 21 bases lay in between. This CDR3 has 17 amino acids. The CDR3 DNA is TGCAGTGCTAGAGATTCCGGAGCGTACGTATCACAAGATACGCAGTATTTT. It codes for CSARDSGAYVSQDTQYF.

V is TRBV4-1 and J is TRBJ1-2; 8 nucleotides match TRBD1. Per germline, CDR1 MGHRA and CDR2 YSYEKL. V gave up 1 base and J gave up 8 bases; unmatched junction bases: 12. The CDR3 consists of 16 residues. The CDR3 sequence: CASSQGQGKGDWGYTF. The CDR3 DNA reads as TGCGCCAGCAGCCAAGGACAGGGGAAAGGAGACTGGGGCTACACCTTC.

This clonotype was observed a few times. The chain is built from TRBV3-1 and TRBJ2-7, with TRBD1 as a possible D gene (6 bases). V was clipped by 0 bases and J by 5 bases, with 17 bases between them. The germline gives CDR1 LGHDT, CDR2 YNNKEL (reference sequence). The CDR3 is 16 residues long. The CDR3 is CASSQDRGQGLHEQYF. The CDR3 DNA follows: TGTGCCAGCAGCCAAGATCGTGGGCAGGGGCTCCACGAGCAGTACTTC.

The rearrangement links TRBV18 to TRBJ2-1, with 9 bases matching TRBD2. The length of the CDR3 is 16 residues. With V trimmed by 3 bases and J by 2 bases, 5 bases remained unmatched. Germline lookup yields CDR1 KGHSH and CDR2 LQKENI. CDR3 sequence reads: CASSPTRLAAYNEQFF. CDR3 nucleotide sequence: TGTGCCAGCTCACCTACGAGACTAGCGGCCTACAATGAGCAGTTCTTC.

The rearrangement links TRBV6-5 to TRBJ2-5; D unresolved. Germline assignment: CDR1 MNHEY and CDR2 SVGAGI. The CDR3 totals 14 residues. With 4 bases removed from V and 2 bases from J, the gap between germline ends came to 11 bases. The CDR3: CASSSRSGQETQYF. DNA for the CDR3: TGTGCCAGCAGTTCGAGGTCAGGTCAAGAGACCCAGTACTTC.

CDR3 protein: CASSLADSRNQPQHF. Here the CDR3 DNA reads TGTGCCAGCAGCTTAGCGGACAGCCGCAATCAGCCCCAGCATTTT. V usage is TRBV7-8 and J usage is TRBJ1-5; TRBD1 might be the D (6 bases). Trimming stripped 0 bases from V and 2 bases from J, with 8 bases between. CDR3 size: 15 residues. The V gene's germline CDR1 is SGHVS and CDR2 FQNEAQ.

The chain recombines TRBV20-1 with TRBJ2-7; D not certain. Per the germline V gene, CDR1 is DFQATT and CDR2 is SNEGSKA (reference sequence). The CDR3 covers 14 residues. Between the trimmed V and J ends, which lost 0 bases and 1 base, there was a span of 10 bases. CDR3 sequence (DNA): TGCAGTGCTAGAGATTGGGCAGTTTCCTACGAGCAGTACTTC. Translating gives CSARDWAVSYEQYF.

There are many counts of this clonotype. The V call is TRBV19, the J call TRBJ2-5; a possible D gene is TRBD2 (5 bases). CDR3 length: 15 amino acids. Germline-derived CDR1 and CDR2 are LNHDA and SQIVND (reference sequence). V gave up 7 bases and J gave up 4 bases, with 19 bases separating them. CDR3: CASKVSGEGSETQYF. Here the CDR3 DNA reads TGTGCCAGTAAAGTCAGCGGAGAGGGTTCAGAGACCCAGTACTTC. Full variable domain (rest looked up from reference TRBV19 and TRBJ2-5): DGGITQSPKYLFRKEGQNVTLSCEQNLNHDAMYWYRQDPGQGLRLIYYSQIVNDFQKGDIAEGYSVSREKKESFPLTVTSAQKNPTAFYLCASKVSGEGSETQYFGPGTRLLVL.

To note about this clonotype: A much larger clonotype is one base distant, so this may be a read error. The rearrangement uses TRBV5-1 and TRBJ2-7; a weak D match, TRBD2 (6 bases). This CDR3 contains 12 residues. The germline CDR1 and CDR2 sequences are SGHRS and YFSETQ. Deletions cut 7 bases from V and 5 bases from J, with 13 bases between. This chain's CDR3 is CASCWGTDEQYF. The CDR3 DNA reads as TGCGCCAGCTGCTGGGGGACTGACGAGCAGTACTTC.

This clonotype was observed at least ten times. The chain carries TRBV7-9 and TRBJ2-3, with D perhaps matching TRBD1 or TRBD2 (5 bases each). V lost 6 bases and J lost 2, with 15 bases in between. Germline loops: CDR1 SEHNR, CDR2 FQNEAQ (reference sequence). The CDR3 contains 15 residues. The CDR3 here is CASRPMGTVTDTQYF. DNA for the CDR3: TGTGCCAGCAGGCCAATGGGGACGGTCACAGATACGCAGTATTTT.

The rearrangement uses TRBV5-1 and TRBJ1-3, with a possible D match to TRBD1 (6 bases). Trimming took 0 bases from V and 0 from J, leaving 7 bases between them. CDR3 size: 15 residues. Germline V lookup: CDR1 SGHRS, CDR2 YFSETQ. In nucleotides, the CDR3 is TGCGCCAGCAGCTTGGAGGACAGCTCTGGAAACACCATATATTTT. It codes for CASSLEDSSGNTIYF. Variable domain in full (rest from reference TRBV5-1 and TRBJ1-3): KAGVTQTPRYLIKTRGQQVTLSCSPISGHRSVSWYQQTPGQGLQFLFEYFSETQRNKGNFPGRFSGRQFSNSRSEMNVSTLELGDSALYLCASSLEDSSGNTIYFGEGSWLTVV.

This clonotype was seen a few times. This chain connects TRBV6-5 to TRBJ2-3, with no clear D. The CDR3 length is 16 residues. Germline CDR1 MNHEY, CDR2 SVGAGI. V dropped 7 bases and J dropped 2 bases, with 19 bases sitting between them. CDR3 sequence reads: CASTPFAGYFTDTQYF. CDR3 nucleotides: TGTGCCAGCACCCCTTTTGCAGGCTATTTCACAGATACGCAGTATTTT.

This clonotype came up many times. V usage is TRBV5-1 and J usage is TRBJ2-3; TRBD1 aligns across 7 bases. Germline trimming cut 1 base from V and 6 bases from J; bases unmatched to any gene: 8. Germline V gene sequence: CDR1 SGHRS, CDR2 YFSETQ. The CDR3 covers 15 residues. CDR3 nucleotides: TGCGCCAGCAGCTTGCTGGGACAGTGGGACGATACGCAGTATTTT. Amino acid sequence: CASSLLGQWDDTQYF.

This clonotype has a count of ten or more. The chain carries TRBV2 and TRBJ2-2; TRBD2 agrees at 8 bases. This CDR3 region has 13 residues. Germline CDR1 SNHLY, CDR2 FYNNEI. The junction had 3 bases not matched to a gene; V was cut back by 8 bases and J by 4 bases. CDR3 residues: CASLAGLTGELFF. The CDR3 bases are TGTGCCAGCTTAGCGGGACTCACCGGGGAGCTGTTTTTT.